This T cell receptor (beta chain) was identified in a study of OX40 agonist ivuxolimab in advanced cancers. Study-level background: Participants could have had prior anti-PD-1, anti-PD-L1 or anti-CTLA-4 therapy, and 40% had some.

Of note for this clone: No antigen is known for it.

Study-wide findings and caveats: At doses 0.1 to 3.0 mg/kg, CD4+ and CD8+ clones expanded. Partly responding patients at 0.1-3.0 mg/kg showed some of the smallest clonal expansion.

Sequencing used immunoSEQ multiplex PCR; TCRdb keeps in-frame clones, though not all of them. Of tens of thousands of clones listed, 70% to 90% were seen once; the top ten hold 11% to 15%. The timepoints at which blood was sampled were baseline, cycle 4 day 1, and cycle 7 day 1. The CDR3 contains 17 residues. V shed 5 bases and J 0 bases; nucleotides not matched to a gene: 10. The germline CDR1 and CDR2 sequences are SEHNR and FQNEAQ (reference sequence). The rearrangement links TRBV7-9 to TRBJ1-2; 9 bases align to TRBD1. The TCR sequence derives from an adult with an advanced solid tumor such as melanoma, head and neck, liver or kidney cancer. The sample here was CD4+ or CD8+ T cells sorted from blood, taken in a trial of the OX40 agonist ivuxolimab. The CDR3 region has the DNA TGTGCCAGCAGCCGAATACAGGGGGCCGGTCCTAACTATGGCTACACCTTC. Amino acid sequence: CASSRIQGAGPNYGYTF. The full variable domain, its missing parts supplied by reference TRBV7-9 and TRBJ1-2, is DTGVSQNPRHKITKRGQNVTFRCDPISEHNRLYWYRQTLGQGPEFLTYFQNEAQLEKSRLLSDRFSAERPKGSFSTLEIQRTEQGDSAMYLCASSRIQGAGPNYGYTFGSGTRLTVV.